These 19 T cell receptor beta chains were all obtained from the same sample, sequenced in a study of blood T cell repertoires in COVID-19. Sequencing used immunoSEQ multiplex PCR; TCRdb keeps in-frame clones, though not all of them. The table shows about 180,000 clones, with around 90% occurring only once. Source material: PBMCs or T cells enriched from blood (not recorded which). Every receptor here comes from a woman in her late teens or twenties who had recovered from COVID-19.

The V gene is TRBV10-3, the J gene TRBJ2-3; maybe TRBD2 (7 bases). V was clipped by 11 bases and J by 0 bases, with 18 bases between them. The CDR3 spans 15 residues. Germline V gives CDR1 ENHRY, CDR2 SYGVKD. Here the CDR3 reads CAASRGGRSTDTQYF. DNA of the CDR3: TGTGCCGCCTCTAGGGGGGGGAGGAGCACAGATACGCAGTATTTT.

The V gene is TRBV5-4, the J gene TRBJ2-7; 7 positions agree with TRBD1. After removal of 4 bases from V and 3 bases from J, the junction contained 7 bases not matched to a gene. Germline lookup yields CDR1 SGHNT and CDR2 YYREEE (reference sequence). CDR3 size: 14 residues. The CDR3 protein is CASSDRDRHYEQYF. The CDR3 bases are TGTGCCAGCAGCGACCGGGACAGACACTACGAGCAGTACTTC. Variable domain in full (rest from reference TRBV5-4 and TRBJ2-7): ETGVTQSPTHLIKTRGQQVTLRCSSQSGHNTVSWYQQALGQGPQFIFQYYREEENGRGNFPPRFSGLQFPNYSSELNVNALELDDSALYLCASSDRDRHYEQYFGPGTRLTVT.

The rearrangement joins TRBV5-6 to TRBJ1-2; tentatively, D is TRBD1 (5 bases). The germline V gene has CDR1 SGHDT and CDR2 YYEEEE. The CDR3 sequence is 15 residues long. V shed 4 bases and J shed 3 bases, with 16 bases lying between them. CDR3 region: CASSDRGGADYGYTF. The CDR3 DNA follows: TGTGCCAGCAGCGACCGTGGAGGGGCGGACTATGGCTACACCTTC. Filled out from reference TRBV5-6 and TRBJ1-2, the complete variable domain reads DAGVTQSPTHLIKTRGQQVTLRCSPKSGHDTVSWYQQALGQGPQFIFQYYEEEERQRGNFPDRFSGHQFPNYSSELNVNALLLGDSALYLCASSDRGGADYGYTFGSGTRLTVV.

The rearrangement uses TRBV28 and TRBJ1-6; the match to TRBD1 covers 7 bases. This CDR3 has 16 residues. Germline CDR1 is MDHEN and CDR2 is SYDVKM. J lost 7 bases, V lost 6 bases, and 12 bases had no gene match. Here the CDR3 DNA reads TGTGCCAGCAGAAGCGGCACGGGACAGTTAAATTCACCCCTCCACTTT. This codes for CASRSGTGQLNSPLHF.

This clone has just a few counts. This chain uses TRBV28 with TRBJ1-2; 8 bases align to TRBD1. This CDR3 has 14 amino acids. In germline, CDR1 is MDHEN, CDR2 SYDVKM. The V and J ends lost 4 bases and 8 bases, in that order; junction bases with no gene match: 9. CDR3 sequence (DNA): TGTGCCAGCAGTTCGCCTTCAGGGGGCTTGGGCTACACCTTC. This translates into CASSSPSGGLGYTF.

The V gene is TRBV6-4, the J gene TRBJ2-5; 15 nucleotides align to TRBD2. V shed 6 bases, J shed 4 bases, and the junction held 15 bases outside the gene matches. The CDR3 is 19 residues long. Looked up from germline, CDR1 is MRHNA and CDR2 is SNTAGT. CDR3 DNA: TGTGCCAGCAGAGAGAAACCCGCACCGGGACTAGCGGGAGGAGAGACCCAGTACTTC. As protein: CASREKPAPGLAGGETQYF.

DNA of the CDR3: TGCGCCAGCAGCGAACAGGGGGCTATCGGCTATGGCTACACCTTC. It translates to CASSEQGAIGYGYTF. V gene TRBV5-1 combines with J gene TRBJ1-2; 9 nucleotides line up with TRBD1. In germline, CDR1 is SGHRS, CDR2 YFSETQ. The ends lost 4 bases at V and 4 bases at J; junction bases unmatched: 8. The CDR3 is 15 amino acids.

This chain links TRBV5-1 with TRBJ1-3; D is ambiguous. Trimming stripped 9 bases from V and 2 bases from J, with 6 bases between. The CDR3 contains 11 residues. CDR1 is SGHRS and CDR2 is YFSETQ in the germline V gene. Written as DNA, the CDR3 is TGCGCCACCCGAGCTGGAAACACCATATATTTT. Amino acid sequence: CATRAGNTIYF. Supplemented by reference TRBV5-1 and TRBJ1-3, the full variable domain reads KAGVTQTPRYLIKTRGQQVTLSCSPISGHRSVSWYQQTPGQGLQFLFEYFSETQRNKGNFPGRFSGRQFSNSRSEMNVSTLELGDSALYLCATRAGNTIYFGEGSWLTVV.

The rearrangement joins TRBV2 to TRBJ2-1; maybe TRBD1 (5 bases). The germline V and J ends were trimmed by 1 base and 6 bases, with 16 bases remaining between them. This CDR3 has 16 amino acids. Per the germline V gene, CDR1 is SNHLY and CDR2 is FYNNEI. The CDR3 region has the DNA TGTGCCAGCAGTGAAGTACAGGTTGGGCTAGGCAATGAGCAGTTCTTC. Translation gives CASSEVQVGLGNEQFF.

The chain couples TRBV2 to TRBJ2-7; 14 bases line up with TRBD2. The J segment lost 5 bases and the V segment lost 3 bases, leaving 6 bases of the junction unmatched. From germline, CDR1 is SNHLY and CDR2 FYNNEI. CDR3 length: 16 amino acids. In DNA form, the CDR3 reads TGTGCCAGCAGTGAGTCCCTGGGACTAGCGGGAGACGAGCAGTACTTC. Protein: CASSESLGLAGDEQYF.

The chain employs TRBV28 and TRBJ2-7, with TRBD2 as a possible D gene (5 bases). Germline V lookup: CDR1 MDHEN, CDR2 SYDVKM. The ends were cut back, 11 bases at V and 6 bases at J, with 23 bases in the middle. CDR3 length: 14 residues. The DNA of the CDR3 is TGTGCCCCCAGTTTTATATCTGGACTGACCGAGCAGTACTTC. Amino acid sequence: CAPSFISGLTEQYF. The whole variable domain, remainder taken from reference TRBV28 and TRBJ2-7, is DVKVTQSSRYLVKRTGEKVFLECVQDMDHENMFWYRQDPGLGLRLIYFSYDVKMKEKGDIPEGYSVSREKKERFSLILESASTNQTSMYLCAPSFISGLTEQYFGPGTRLTVT.

This sequence joins TRBV6-5 and TRBJ1-4, with D unclear. The CDR3 is made up of 15 amino acids. V was cut by 6 bases and J by 6 bases, with 17 bases left in between. CDR1 is MNHEY and CDR2 is SVGAGI in the germline V gene. CDR3 amino acids: CASSPGKGPHEKLFF. The CDR3 DNA is TGTGCCAGCAGCCCGGGGAAAGGGCCGCATGAAAAACTGTTTTTT.

V and J are TRBV29-1 and TRBJ2-4; TRBD1 is a possible D gene (6 bases). V was pared by 6 bases and J by 0 bases, with 21 bases between. The length of the CDR3 is 17 residues. Germline values: CDR1 SQVTM, CDR2 ANQGSEA. The CDR3 spells CSVEHTHRESAKNIQYF. The CDR3 bases are TGCAGCGTGGAACACACCCACAGGGAATCAGCCAAAAACATTCAGTACTTC.

This clone was seen a handful of times. This chain connects TRBV6-2 or TRBV6-3 to TRBJ1-5, with 7 bases fitting TRBD1. The CDR3 totals 14 residues. Per germline, CDR1 MNHEY and CDR2 SVGEGT. The V and J ends lost 5 bases and 7 bases, in that order; junction bases with no gene match: 8. CDR3 nucleotide sequence: TGTGCCAGCAGTAGAGACAGGGAAAGCCAGCCCCAGCATTTT. As protein: CASSRDRESQPQHF.

The genes are TRBV19 and TRBJ1-1, with 8 bases lining up with TRBD1. V trimming: 6 bases; J trimming: 3 bases; junction bases outside the gene matches: 6. Germline CDR1 and CDR2: LNHDA and SQIVND (reference sequence). The CDR3 totals 14 residues. CDR3 residues: CASRLTGGDTEAFF. The CDR3 nucleotides are TGTGCCAGTAGACTTACAGGGGGTGACACTGAAGCTTTCTTT.

This chain joins TRBV5-6 and TRBJ2-5; the match to TRBD1 covers 7 bases. Unmatched junction bases numbered 14, after V lost 2 bases and J lost 4 bases. The CDR3 has 17 amino acids. Per the germline V gene, CDR1 is SGHDT and CDR2 is YYEEEE. The CDR3 DNA is TGTGCCAGCAGCTTTGTGGCGAAAACAGGGGCATCAGAGACCCAGTACTTC. Its protein is CASSFVAKTGASETQYF.

The chain couples TRBV28 to TRBJ2-7; D perhaps matches TRBD2 (5 bases). The CDR3 length is 19 residues. V was pared by 5 bases and J by 3 bases, with 29 bases between. Germline V gene lookup returns CDR1 MDHEN and CDR2 SYDVKM. This chain's CDR3 is CASSGYETSEDRGLYEQYF. CDR3 coding DNA: TGTGCCAGCAGTGGTTACGAGACTTCAGAGGACCGCGGGCTCTACGAGCAGTACTTC.

This rearrangement joins TRBV28 to TRBJ2-4; 7 positions match TRBD1. The CDR3 is made up of 17 amino acids. From germline, CDR1 is MDHEN and CDR2 SYDVKM. V trimming: 4 bases; J trimming: 0 bases; junction bases outside the gene matches: 9. CDR3 sequence (DNA): TGTGCCAGCAGTTCCCCCCGGGACAGACTAGCCAAAAACATTCAGTACTTC. Protein product: CASSSPRDRLAKNIQYF.

This clone occurred once. This chain uses TRBV18 with TRBJ1-2, with D tentatively TRBD1 (5 bases). V gave up 0 bases and J gave up 1 base, with 6 bases separating them. CDR1 and CDR2 (germline): KGHSH, LQKENI. This CDR3 is 14 amino acids long. CDR3 protein: CASSPPTVNYGYTF. CDR3 DNA sequence: TGTGCCAGCTCACCACCGACAGTTAACTATGGCTACACCTTC. Complete variable domain (other parts from reference TRBV18 and TRBJ1-2): NAGVMQNPRHLVRRRGQEARLRCSPMKGHSHVYWYRQLPEEGLKFMVYLQKENIIDESGMPKERFSAEFPKEGPSILRIQQVVRGDSAAYFCASSPPTVNYGYTFGSGTRLTVV.